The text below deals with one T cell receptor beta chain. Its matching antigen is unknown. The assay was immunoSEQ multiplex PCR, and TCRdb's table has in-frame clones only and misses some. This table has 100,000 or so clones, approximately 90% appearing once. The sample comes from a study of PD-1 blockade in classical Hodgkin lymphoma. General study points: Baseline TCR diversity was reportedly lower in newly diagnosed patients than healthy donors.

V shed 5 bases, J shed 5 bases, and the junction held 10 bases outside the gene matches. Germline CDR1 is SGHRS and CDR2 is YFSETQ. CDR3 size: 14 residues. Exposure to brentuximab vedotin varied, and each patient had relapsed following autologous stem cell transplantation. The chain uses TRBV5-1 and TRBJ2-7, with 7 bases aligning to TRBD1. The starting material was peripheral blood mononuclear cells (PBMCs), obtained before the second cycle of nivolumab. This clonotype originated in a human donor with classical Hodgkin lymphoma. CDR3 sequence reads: CASRIQGQGDEQYF. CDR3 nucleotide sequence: TGCGCCAGCAGAATCCAGGGGCAGGGGGACGAGCAGTACTTC. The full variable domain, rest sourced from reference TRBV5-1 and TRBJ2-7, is KAGVTQTPRYLIKTRGQQVTLSCSPISGHRSVSWYQQTPGQGLQFLFEYFSETQRNKGNFPGRFSGRQFSNSRSEMNVSTLELGDSALYLCASRIQGQGDEQYFGPGTRLTVT.